A single count supports the clone carrying this TCR beta chain. Measured with immunoSEQ multiplex PCR; TCRdb has only the in-frame clones, and not every one. Found here are tens of thousands of clones, about nine tenths of them singletons; the top ten hold about 16%. The germline V gene has CDR1 SGHKS and CDR2 YYEKEE (reference sequence). CDR3 length equals 16 residues. V lost 4 bases, J lost 6 bases, and 10 bases stayed unmatched. The sample belongs to a study of blood T cell repertoires in COVID-19. Study-wide background: Collection of acute and convalescent COVID-19 samples took place in the United States, Italy and Spain.

The source is a man aged 70 or older with active COVID-19. V usage is TRBV5-5 and J usage is TRBJ1-6; 7 nucleotides align to TRBD1. The sequencing sample was made of peripheral blood. CDR3 sequence reads: CASSVPSQGVNSPLHF. The CDR3 DNA follows: TGTGCCAGCAGCGTTCCGAGCCAGGGGGTTAATTCACCCCTCCACTTT.